The clone carrying this T cell receptor beta chain came up once. Allocation to cohorts depended on clinical history reported by the participants. The CDR3 sequence is 16 residues long. Germline CDR1 and CDR2: LNHDA and SQIVND (reference sequence). V lost 5 bases and J lost 4; bases outside the gene matches: 12. The record originates from a study of blood T cell repertoires in COVID-19. Background on the study: COVID-19 samples from acute and convalescent phases originated in the United States, Italy and Spain.

In the authors' methods: Amplifying reference gene primers gave estimates of nucleated cell counts. Only in-frame clones appear in the TCRdb table, and some are missing; sequencing was by immunoSEQ multiplex PCR. V and J calls plus clone size are reproduced from that table; the DNA served to infer D and trimming. This table has 200,000 to 250,000 clones, less than 85% appearing once. This TCR came from a man in his sixties who had recovered from COVID-19. The sequencing sample was made of PBMCs or T cells enriched from blood (not recorded which). The rearrangement joins TRBV19 to TRBJ2-5; 8 bases are a match to TRBD2. Written as DNA, the CDR3 is TGTGCCAGTAGTCCCCACCGCGACCGGGGGGGAGAGACCCAGTACTTC. Amino acid sequence: CASSPHRDRGGETQYF.